The rows below give T cell receptor beta chains drawn from one sample of a study of T cells in Graves' hyperthyroidism and ophthalmopathy. TCRdb itself ran the multiplex PCR reads through MiXCR, one entry per CDR3 protein. The data contain around 350,000 distinct CDR3 sequences, around 15% of them singletons. What was sequenced was blood. The receptor set was obtained from a woman in her 30s with Graves' ophthalmopathy. Each CDR3 is given with its conserved first and last residue. The order of the fields is D gene, V gene, clone size, J gene, CDR3 protein, CDR3 DNA. A D gene is named only where the DNA matches it firmly. The size field is filled for only some rows; it gives once, few, many or a size class.

D: .
V: TRBV9
size: .
J: TRBJ2-1
CDR3: CASSALPGSYNEQFF
DNA: TGTGCCAGCAGCGCTCTACCGGGGTCTTACAATGAGCAGTTCTTC

D: .
V: TRBV6-1
size: few
J: TRBJ2-1
CDR3: CASSEPPPAAYNEQFF
DNA: TGTGCCAGCAGTGAACCACCCCCCGCGGCCTACAATGAGCAGTTCTTC

D: .
V: TRBV19
size: many
J: TRBJ1-5
CDR3: CASSIEGTTGRNQPQHF
DNA: TGTGCCAGTAGTATAGAGGGCACGACAGGACGCAATCAGCCCCAGCATTTT

D: .
V: TRBV20-1
size: many
J: TRBJ1-6
CDR3: CSARTGSYNSPLHF
DNA: TGCAGTGCTAGGACAGGCTCCTATAATTCACCCCTCCACTTT

D: TRBD2
V: TRBV4-1
size: many
J: TRBJ2-7
CDR3: CASSQNPGLAAYEQYF
DNA: TGCGCCAGCAGCCAAAATCCGGGACTAGCAGCGTACGAGCAGTACTTC

D: .
V: TRBV12-3/TRBV12-4
size: many
J: TRBJ2-1
CDR3: CASYSSNEQFF
DNA: TGTGCCAGCTACTCATCCAATGAGCAGTTCTTC

D: .
V: TRBV2
size: many
J: TRBJ2-7
CDR3: CASSGPRDGLWEQYF
DNA: TGTGCCAGCAGTGGGCCCCGGGACGGACTTTGGGAGCAGTACTTC

D: .
V: TRBV30
size: .
J: TRBJ2-5
CDR3: CAWSVGPGETQYF
DNA: TGTGCCTGGAGTGTGGGGCCGGGAGAGACCCAGTACTTC

D: TRBD1
V: TRBV7-9
size: many
J: TRBJ2-5
CDR3: CASGTGPQETQYF
DNA: TGTGCCAGCGGGACAGGGCCACAAGAGACCCAGTACTTC

D: TRBD1
V: TRBV28
size: many
J: TRBJ1-1
CDR3: CANRQGGTEAFF
DNA: TGTGCCAACAGACAGGGGGGAACTGAAGCTTTCTTT

D: .
V: TRBV12-3/TRBV12-4
size: .
J: TRBJ1-6
CDR3: CASRKFSSPLHF
DNA: TGTGCCAGCAGGAAATTCAGTTCACCCCTCCACTTT

D: .
V: TRBV19
size: many
J: TRBJ2-2
CDR3: CASNGILTGELFF
DNA: TGTGCCAGTAACGGGATTCTCACCGGGGAGCTGTTTTTT

D: TRBD2
V: TRBV2
size: many
J: TRBJ2-1
CDR3: CASSSTGLASYNEQFF
DNA: TGTGCCAGCAGCAGCACCGGACTAGCTTCCTACAATGAGCAGTTCTTC

D: .
V: TRBV15
size: few
J: TRBJ1-2
CDR3: CATSRDRSGFYGYTF
DNA: TGTGCCACCAGCAGAGATCGAAGCGGTTTCTATGGCTACACCTTC

D: .
V: TRBV5-4
size: few
J: TRBJ1-1
CDR3: CASSTLNTEAFF
DNA: TGTGCCAGCAGCACCCTGAACACTGAAGCTTTCTTT

D: TRBD2
V: TRBV10-3
size: few
J: TRBJ2-3
CDR3: CAISESGLAGGKDYSTDTQYF
DNA: TGTGCCATCAGTGAGTCTGGACTAGCGGGGGGAAAAGACTATAGCACAGATACGCAGTATTTT

D: .
V: TRBV2
size: many
J: TRBJ1-6
CDR3: CASSVKCRDNSPLHF
DNA: TGTGCCAGCAGTGTTAAGTGCAGGGATAATTCACCCCTCCACTTT

D: .
V: TRBV30
size: many
J: TRBJ1-5
CDR3: CAWSPNADQPQHF
DNA: TGTGCCTGGAGCCCCAACGCCGATCAGCCCCAGCATTTT

D: TRBD2
V: TRBV2
size: many
J: TRBJ2-3
CDR3: CASSENGLAGARDTQYF
DNA: TGTGCCAGCAGTGAAAACGGGCTAGCGGGGGCTAGAGATACGCAGTATTTT

D: .
V: TRBV6-1
size: .
J: TRBJ1-4
CDR3: CASRPQGPSEKLFF
DNA: TGTGCCAGCAGGCCACAGGGTCCGAGTGAAAAACTGTTTTTT

D: .
V: TRBV13
size: many
J: TRBJ1-2
CDR3: CASGSGSDYGYTF
DNA: TGTGCCAGCGGAAGCGGCAGTGACTATGGCTACACCTTC

D: .
V: TRBV30
size: many
J: TRBJ1-2
CDR3: CAWTKNRAYGYTF
DNA: TGTGCCTGGACCAAGAACAGGGCATATGGCTACACCTTC

D: .
V: TRBV12-3/TRBV12-4
size: few
J: TRBJ2-2
CDR3: CASGHRQPLNTGELFF
DNA: TGTGCCAGCGGCCACCGACAGCCATTGAACACCGGGGAGCTGTTTTTT

D: .
V: TRBV12-3/TRBV12-4
size: many
J: TRBJ2-1
CDR3: CASTSGVEQFF
DNA: TGTGCCAGCACCTCGGGGGTTGAGCAGTTCTTC

D: TRBD1
V: TRBV6-1
size: many
J: TRBJ1-2
CDR3: CASLTGGGGYTF
DNA: TGTGCCAGTCTCACAGGGGGTGGTGGCTACACCTTC

D: .
V: TRBV6-1
size: few
J: TRBJ2-3
CDR3: CASSEAVRAGQVTDTQYF
DNA: TGTGCCAGCAGTGAAGCGGTTCGCGCGGGACAAGTCACAGATACGCAGTATTTT

D: .
V: TRBV6-6
size: .
J: TRBJ2-5
CDR3: CASSYEASGGKTQYF
DNA: TGTGCCAGCAGTTACGAGGCCTCGGGGGGCAAGACCCAGTACTTC

D: TRBD1
V: TRBV5-8
size: many
J: TRBJ1-1
CDR3: CASRRDSTEAFF
DNA: TGTGCCAGCAGGCGGGACAGTACTGAAGCTTTCTTT

D: .
V: TRBV10-3
size: many
J: TRBJ2-1
CDR3: CAISDSRLAVNEQFF
DNA: TGTGCCATCAGTGACTCAAGGCTAGCCGTCAATGAGCAGTTCTTC

D: .
V: TRBV12-3/TRBV12-4
size: many
J: TRBJ1-3
CDR3: CASSVPGNTIYF
DNA: TGTGCCAGCAGTGTCCCCGGAAACACCATATATTTT

D: TRBD1
V: TRBV7-2
size: few
J: TRBJ1-6
CDR3: CASSSWTGTFLHF
DNA: TGTGCCAGCAGCTCCTGGACAGGCACTTTCCTCCACTTT

D: .
V: TRBV27
size: many
J: TRBJ2-5
CDR3: CASSLSIGSRETQYF
DNA: TGTGCCAGCAGTTTATCGATTGGGTCTCGAGAGACCCAGTACTTC